These 23 T cell receptor beta chains originate from one sample sequenced in a study of T cell responses to AZD1222 COVID-19 vaccine. Sequenced by immunoSEQ multiplex PCR; TCRdb stores in-frame clones only, minus some. The table has some 79,000 clones, 70% to 90% seen once; the top ten hold roughly 3.6%. The sample consisted of peripheral blood, taken 28 days after the second AZD1222 dose. The origin of the receptors is an adult who received the AZD1222 COVID-19 vaccine.

V is TRBV20-1 and J is TRBJ1-6, with 7 bases fitting TRBD1. CDR3 length equals 15 residues. The germline V gene has CDR1 DFQATT and CDR2 SNEGSKA (reference sequence). Trimming cost V 3 bases and J 9 bases; bases outside gene matches: 11. The CDR3 sequence: CSASSARGSGSPLHF. The CDR3 DNA reads TGCAGTGCTAGTTCGGCCAGGGGGTCGGGTTCACCCCTCCACTTT.

This clone was observed a single time. CDR3 region: CASSLWTGPYEQYF. The CDR3 DNA follows: TGTGCCAGCAGCCTTTGGACAGGGCCCTACGAGCAGTACTTC. V gene TRBV7-8 combines with J gene TRBJ2-7; 8 nucleotides agree with TRBD1. CDR3 length equals 14 residues. J lost 2 bases, V lost 5 bases, and 5 bases had no gene match. Germline V gene lookup returns CDR1 SGHVS and CDR2 FQNEAQ.

This clone was counted a few times. V usage is TRBV19 and J usage is TRBJ1-3; D is uncertain. Germline V CDR1 and CDR2: LNHDA, SQIVND (reference sequence). This CDR3 has 15 residues. V was shortened by 3 bases and J by 0 bases, with 9 bases between the two germline ends. CDR3 nucleotides: TGTGCCAGTAGTATCTCCGGGGACTCTGGAAACACCATATATTTT. This gives the protein CASSISGDSGNTIYF.

The chain employs TRBV7-3 and TRBJ2-3; TRBD2 aligns across 8 bases. CDR3 length equals 14 residues. Trimming removed 5 bases from V and 4 bases from J; junction bases left unmatched: 5. Germline V gene data show CDR1 as SGHTA and CDR2 as FQGTGA. The chain's CDR3 is CASSLLAGSDTQYF. CDR3 DNA sequence: TGTGCCAGCAGCCTGCTAGCGGGTTCAGATACGCAGTATTTT.

This clone appeared a few times. The chain recombines TRBV7-6 with TRBJ1-3; D unclear. Germline V gene sequence: CDR1 SGHVS, CDR2 FNYEAQ. The CDR3 spans 14 residues. V lost 4 bases, J lost 0 bases, and 7 bases lay in between. Written as DNA, the CDR3 is TGTGCCAGCAGCTCCGGTAGCTCTGGAAACACCATATATTTT. Translation: CASSSGSSGNTIYF.

The V gene is TRBV6-4, the J gene TRBJ1-1; the D is unclear. CDR3 length: 16 residues. V was clipped by 0 bases and J by 8 bases, with 19 bases between them. In germline, CDR1 is MRHNA, CDR2 SNTAGT. This chain's CDR3 is CASSDSAPPKVGEAFF. The DNA of the CDR3 is TGTGCCAGCAGTGACTCGGCCCCCCCGAAGGTGGGGGAAGCTTTCTTT.

The gene calls are TRBV12-3 or TRBV12-4 and TRBJ2-5; TRBD2 might be the D (6 bases). The CDR3 has 13 residues. V dropped 6 bases and J dropped 1 base, with 9 bases sitting between them. In DNA form, the CDR3 reads TGTGCCAGCAGGGGGGGACTCCAAGAGACCCAGTACTTC. This gives the protein CASRGGLQETQYF.

This clone was seen a single time. V usage is TRBV15 and J usage is TRBJ1-1, with a weak D call TRBD1 (5 bases). The CDR3 contains 13 residues. Germline CDR1 LNHNV, CDR2 YYDKDF (reference sequence). V was shortened by 0 bases and J by 8 bases, with 10 bases between the two germline ends. CDR3 nucleotide sequence: TGTGCCACCAGCAGAGACAGGGAAATGGAAGCTTTCTTT. Translation: CATSRDREMEAFF. Based on the CDR3 plus reference TRBV15 and TRBJ1-1, the full variable domain is DAMVIQNPRYQVTQFGKPVTLSCSQTLNHNVMYWYQQKSSQAPKLLFHYYDKDFNNEADTPDNFQSRRPNTSFCFLDIRSPGLGDTAMYLCATSRDREMEAFFGQGTRLTVV.

The chain uses TRBV27 and TRBJ1-5; 7 nucleotides align to TRBD1. V lost 8 bases and J lost 4; bases outside the gene matches: 11. This CDR3 is 15 amino acids long. Per germline, CDR1 MNHEY and CDR2 SMNVEV (reference sequence). The CDR3 DNA reads TGTGCCAGCGGGGGTTCGACAGGGCTTAATCAGCCCCAGCATTTT. It translates to CASGGSTGLNQPQHF.

The V call is TRBV11-2, the J call TRBJ2-2; either TRBD1 or TRBD2 may supply D (5 bases each). This CDR3 region has 14 residues. V gave up 5 bases and J gave up 4 bases, with 11 bases separating them. Germline CDR1 reads SGHAT; CDR2 reads FQNNGV. The CDR3, as DNA: TGTGCCAGCAGCCTGGGACGGTCCACCGGGGAGCTGTTTTTT. Residues: CASSLGRSTGELFF.

The rearrangement joins TRBV27 to TRBJ1-1, with 7 nucleotides matching TRBD1. V trimming: 11 bases; J trimming: 0 bases; junction bases outside the gene matches: 6. Looked up from germline, CDR1 is MNHEY and CDR2 is SMNVEV (reference sequence). There are 13 residues in the CDR3. The CDR3 DNA reads as TGTGCCGCTCGGGGACAGCTGAACACTGAAGCTTTCTTT. Translated: CAARGQLNTEAFF.

The chain combines TRBV5-8 with TRBJ1-5; 7 nucleotides match TRBD1. CDR1 and CDR2 (germline): SGHTS, YDEGEE. Trimming at V came to 5 bases and at J to 5 bases, leaving 7 bases not matched to a gene. This CDR3 has 14 amino acids. The CDR3 DNA sequence: TGTGCCAGCAGGGACACAGGGGATCATCAGCCCCAGCATTTT. This sequence encodes CASRDTGDHQPQHF.

The chain has TRBV19 and TRBJ2-2; possible D gene TRBD1, 6 bases. Trimming removed 7 bases at V and 1 base at J, with 13 bases between. CDR3 size: 15 residues. The germline CDR1 and CDR2 sequences are LNHDA and SQIVND (reference sequence). The CDR3 coding sequence is TGTGCCAGTACCCCTTTGACAGGGAACACCGGGGAGCTGTTTTTT. Protein product: CASTPLTGNTGELFF.

The rearrangement uses TRBV5-1 and TRBJ1-4; D remains ambiguous. The CDR3 runs 18 residues. Germline V gives CDR1 SGHRS, CDR2 YFSETQ. V was trimmed by 5 bases and J by 0 bases, leaving 20 bases between them. The CDR3 spells CASRKTFGPAATNEKLFF. The CDR3 nucleotides read TGCGCCAGCAGAAAAACTTTCGGGCCCGCAGCAACTAATGAAAAACTGTTTTTT.

The chain couples TRBV7-9 to TRBJ1-5, with D maybe TRBD1 (5 bases). Germline lookup yields CDR1 SEHNR and CDR2 FQNEAQ (reference sequence). CDR3 length: 16 amino acids. V lost 3 bases to trimming and J lost 0 bases, with 12 bases between them. The CDR3 loop is CASSLGGADSNQPQHF. The CDR3 DNA reads as TGTGCCAGCAGCTTGGGAGGGGCCGATAGCAATCAGCCCCAGCATTTT.

This chain links TRBV6-5 with TRBJ2-7, with 9 bases that match TRBD1. Germline lookup yields CDR1 MNHEY and CDR2 SVGAGI. The CDR3 has 15 residues. With 6 bases clipped from V and 5 bases from J, the junction kept 11 bases outside the gene matches. The CDR3 region has the DNA TGTGCCAGCAGACCTCCACAGGGGGCGCGCAACGAGCAGTACTTC. Translation gives CASRPPQGARNEQYF.

The chain carries TRBV7-2 and TRBJ2-2, with D possibly TRBD2 on 6 matching bases. In germline, CDR1 is SGHTA, CDR2 FQGNSA. The CDR3 has 17 residues. V lost 3 bases, J lost 2 bases, and 16 bases lay in between. This chain's CDR3 is CASSFESWRANTGELFF. In DNA, the CDR3 is TGTGCCAGCAGCTTTGAATCTTGGAGGGCCAACACCGGGGAGCTGTTTTTT.

This chain joins TRBV19 and TRBJ2-1, with 10 bases that match TRBD1. This CDR3 has 14 residues. The V segment lost 8 bases and the J segment 3 bases; nucleotides outside the gene matches: 4. CDR1 and CDR2 (germline): LNHDA, SQIVND (reference sequence). The CDR3 region is CASGQGENYNEQFF. The CDR3 nucleotides are TGTGCCAGTGGACAGGGGGAGAACTACAATGAGCAGTTCTTC.

V usage is TRBV6-1 and J usage is TRBJ1-5, with unresolved D. CDR1 MNHNS and CDR2 SASEGT come from the germline V gene. Trimming removed 0 bases from V and 5 bases from J, with 14 bases in between. There are 16 residues in the CDR3. CDR3 nucleotides: TGTGCCAGCAGTGAAGCGCCCCCGGGTTTGGATCAGCCCCAGCATTTT. Translation: CASSEAPPGLDQPQHF.

CDR3 residues: CASSFGTGGGTGELFF. The CDR3 DNA follows: TGTGCCAGCAGTTTTGGGACAGGCGGGGGCACCGGGGAGCTGTTTTTT. J is TRBJ2-2 and V is TRBV28, with a possible D match to TRBD1 (8 bases). The germline V gene has CDR1 MDHEN and CDR2 SYDVKM. This CDR3 has 16 amino acids. V lost 3 bases and J lost 4, with 15 bases in between.

This rearrangement joins TRBV24-1 to TRBJ2-7; D call uncertain. Germline values: CDR1 KGHDR, CDR2 SFDVKD. The CDR3 contains 12 residues. V lost 4 bases to trimming and J lost 3 bases, with 6 bases between them. The CDR3 sequence: CATSDSSYEQYF. For the CDR3, the DNA is TGTGCCACCAGTGACTCAAGCTACGAGCAGTACTTC.

The V gene is TRBV5-8, the J gene TRBJ1-1, with no clear D. The germline V gene encodes CDR1 SGHTS and CDR2 YDEGEE. This CDR3 spans 12 amino acids. The ends were cut back, 5 bases at V and 2 bases at J, with 7 bases in the middle. The DNA of the CDR3 is TGTGCCAGCAGGGCCGCAAACACTGAAGCTTTCTTT. Its translation is CASRAANTEAFF.

The rearrangement links TRBV4-1 to TRBJ2-1; possible D gene TRBD2, 5 bases. The CDR3 extends over 14 amino acids. V was trimmed by 2 bases and J by 8 bases, leaving 13 bases between them. CDR1 and CDR2 (germline): MGHRA, YSYEKL. The chain's CDR3 is CASSQNPTRDEQFF. For the CDR3, the DNA is TGCGCCAGCAGCCAAAACCCCACTAGGGATGAGCAGTTCTTC.